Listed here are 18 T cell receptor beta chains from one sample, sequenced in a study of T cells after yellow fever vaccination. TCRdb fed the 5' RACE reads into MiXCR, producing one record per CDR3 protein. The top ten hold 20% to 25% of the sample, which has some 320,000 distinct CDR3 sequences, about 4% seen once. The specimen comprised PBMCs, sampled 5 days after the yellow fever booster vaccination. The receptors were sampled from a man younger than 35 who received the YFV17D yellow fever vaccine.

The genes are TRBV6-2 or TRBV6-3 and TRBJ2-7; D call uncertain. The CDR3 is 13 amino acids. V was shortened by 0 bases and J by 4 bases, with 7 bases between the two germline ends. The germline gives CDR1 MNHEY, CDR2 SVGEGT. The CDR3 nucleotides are TGTGCCAGCAGTTACTCGAAGGGTTACGAGCAGTACGTC. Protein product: CASSYSKGYEQYV.

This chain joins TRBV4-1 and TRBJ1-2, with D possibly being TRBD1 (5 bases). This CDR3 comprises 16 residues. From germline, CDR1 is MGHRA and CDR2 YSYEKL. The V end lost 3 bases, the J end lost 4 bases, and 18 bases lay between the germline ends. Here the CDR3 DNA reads TGCGCCAGCAGCCAGGGCCGGGGGACGGCGGTCTATGGCTACACCTTC. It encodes CASSQGRGTAVYGYTF.

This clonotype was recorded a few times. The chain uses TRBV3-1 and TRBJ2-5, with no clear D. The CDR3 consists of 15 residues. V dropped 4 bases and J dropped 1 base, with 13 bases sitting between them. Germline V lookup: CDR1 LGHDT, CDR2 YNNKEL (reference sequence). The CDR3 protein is CASSRFWGSQETQYF. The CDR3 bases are TGTGCCAGCAGCCGTTTTTGGGGATCCCAAGAGACCCAGTACTTC.

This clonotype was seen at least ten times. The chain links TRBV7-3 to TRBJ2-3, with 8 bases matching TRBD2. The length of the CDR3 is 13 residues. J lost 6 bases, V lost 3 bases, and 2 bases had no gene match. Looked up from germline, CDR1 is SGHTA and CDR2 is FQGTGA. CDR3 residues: CASSFGGADTQYF. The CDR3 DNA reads TGTGCCAGCAGCTTCGGGGGGGCGGATACGCAGTATTTT.

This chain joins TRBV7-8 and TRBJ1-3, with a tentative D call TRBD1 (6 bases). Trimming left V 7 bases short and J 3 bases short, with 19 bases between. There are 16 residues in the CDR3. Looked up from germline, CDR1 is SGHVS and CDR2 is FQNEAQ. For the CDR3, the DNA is TGTGCCAGCACCGACATTGCCGGGACAAGTGGAAACACCATATATTTT. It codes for CASTDIAGTSGNTIYF.

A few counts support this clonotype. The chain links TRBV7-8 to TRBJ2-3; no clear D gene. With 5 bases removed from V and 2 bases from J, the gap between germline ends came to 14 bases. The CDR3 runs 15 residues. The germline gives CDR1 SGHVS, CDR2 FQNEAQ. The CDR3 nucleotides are TGTGCCAGCAGCACCCGCGGCAGTTTCACAGATACGCAGTATTTT. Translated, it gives CASSTRGSFTDTQYF.

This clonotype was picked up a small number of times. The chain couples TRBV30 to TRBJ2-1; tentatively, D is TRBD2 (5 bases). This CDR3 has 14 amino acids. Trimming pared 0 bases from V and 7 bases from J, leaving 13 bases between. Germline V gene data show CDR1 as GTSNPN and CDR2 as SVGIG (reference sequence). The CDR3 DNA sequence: TGTGCCTGGAGTGTGACGGTACTAGAAAATGAGCAGTTCTTC. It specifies CAWSVTVLENEQFF.

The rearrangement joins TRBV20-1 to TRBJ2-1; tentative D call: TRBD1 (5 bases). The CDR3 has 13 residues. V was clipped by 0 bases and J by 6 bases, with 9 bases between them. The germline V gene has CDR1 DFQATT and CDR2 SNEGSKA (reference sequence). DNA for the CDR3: TGCAGTGCTAGAGATCAGGGTGTCAATGAGCAGTTCTTC. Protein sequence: CSARDQGVNEQFF.

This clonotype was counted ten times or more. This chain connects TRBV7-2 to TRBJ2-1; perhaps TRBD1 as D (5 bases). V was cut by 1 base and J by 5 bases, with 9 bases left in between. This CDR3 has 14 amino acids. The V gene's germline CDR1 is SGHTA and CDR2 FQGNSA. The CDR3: CASSLVGADNEQFF. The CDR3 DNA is TGTGCCAGCAGCTTAGTTGGGGCGGACAATGAGCAGTTCTTC.

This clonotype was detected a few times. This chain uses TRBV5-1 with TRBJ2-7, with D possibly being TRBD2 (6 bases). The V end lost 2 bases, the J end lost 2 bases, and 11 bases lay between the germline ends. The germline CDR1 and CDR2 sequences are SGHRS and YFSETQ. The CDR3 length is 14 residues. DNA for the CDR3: TGCGCCAGCAGCTTACGCGGGGCTACCTACGAGCAGTACTTC. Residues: CASSLRGATYEQYF.

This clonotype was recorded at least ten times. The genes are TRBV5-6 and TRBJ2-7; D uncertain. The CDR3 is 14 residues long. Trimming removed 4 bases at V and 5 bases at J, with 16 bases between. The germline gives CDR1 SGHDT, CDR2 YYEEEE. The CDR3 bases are TGTGCCAGCAGCCGCCCGAACTCCGTCGACGAGCAGTACGTC. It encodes CASSRPNSVDEQYV.

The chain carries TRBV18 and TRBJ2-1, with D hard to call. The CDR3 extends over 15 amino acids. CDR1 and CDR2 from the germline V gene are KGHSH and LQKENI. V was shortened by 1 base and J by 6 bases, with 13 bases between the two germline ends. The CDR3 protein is CASSPRSGRSNEQFF. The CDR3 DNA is TGTGCCAGCTCACCACGGAGTGGTCGGAGCAATGAGCAGTTCTTC.

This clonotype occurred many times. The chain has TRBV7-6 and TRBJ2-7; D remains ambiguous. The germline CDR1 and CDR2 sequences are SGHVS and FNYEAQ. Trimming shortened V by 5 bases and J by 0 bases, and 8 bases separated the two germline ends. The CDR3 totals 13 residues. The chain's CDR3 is CASSPVGSYEQYV. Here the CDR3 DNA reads TGTGCCAGCAGCCCAGTAGGCTCCTACGAGCAGTACGTC.

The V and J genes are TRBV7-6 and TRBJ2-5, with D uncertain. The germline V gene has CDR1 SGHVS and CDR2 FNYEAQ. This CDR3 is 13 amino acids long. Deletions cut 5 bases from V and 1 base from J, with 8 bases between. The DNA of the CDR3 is TGTGCCAGCAGCCCGTGGGTCCAAGAGACCCAGTACTTC. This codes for CASSPWVQETQYF.

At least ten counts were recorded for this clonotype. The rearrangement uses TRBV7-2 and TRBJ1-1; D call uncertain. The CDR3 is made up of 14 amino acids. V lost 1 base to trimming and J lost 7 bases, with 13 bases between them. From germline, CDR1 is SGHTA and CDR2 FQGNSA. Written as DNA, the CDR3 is TGTGCCAGCAGCTTAGAACCGGGTATCGGTGAAGCTTTCTTT. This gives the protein CASSLEPGIGEAFF.

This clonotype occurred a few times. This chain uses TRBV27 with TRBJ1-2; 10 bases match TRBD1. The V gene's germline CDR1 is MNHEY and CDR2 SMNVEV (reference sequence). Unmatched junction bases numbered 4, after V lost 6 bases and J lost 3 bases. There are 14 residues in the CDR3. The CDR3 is CASRGQGRYYGYTF. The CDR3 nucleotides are TGTGCCAGCAGGGGACAGGGGCGCTACTATGGCTACACCTTC.

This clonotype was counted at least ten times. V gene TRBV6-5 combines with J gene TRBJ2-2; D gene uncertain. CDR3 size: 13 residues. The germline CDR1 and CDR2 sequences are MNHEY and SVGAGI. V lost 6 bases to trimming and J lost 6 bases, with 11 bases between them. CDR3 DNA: TGTGCCAGCAGGTCGGGTGGAGCCGGGGAGCTGTTTTTT. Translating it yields CASRSGGAGELFF.

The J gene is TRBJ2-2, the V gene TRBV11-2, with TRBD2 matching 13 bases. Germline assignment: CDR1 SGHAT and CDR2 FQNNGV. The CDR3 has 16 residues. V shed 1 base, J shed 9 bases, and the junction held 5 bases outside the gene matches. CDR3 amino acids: CASSLVTSGGARELFF. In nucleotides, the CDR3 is TGTGCCAGCAGCTTAGTTACTAGCGGGGGGGCTCGGGAGCTGTTTTTT.